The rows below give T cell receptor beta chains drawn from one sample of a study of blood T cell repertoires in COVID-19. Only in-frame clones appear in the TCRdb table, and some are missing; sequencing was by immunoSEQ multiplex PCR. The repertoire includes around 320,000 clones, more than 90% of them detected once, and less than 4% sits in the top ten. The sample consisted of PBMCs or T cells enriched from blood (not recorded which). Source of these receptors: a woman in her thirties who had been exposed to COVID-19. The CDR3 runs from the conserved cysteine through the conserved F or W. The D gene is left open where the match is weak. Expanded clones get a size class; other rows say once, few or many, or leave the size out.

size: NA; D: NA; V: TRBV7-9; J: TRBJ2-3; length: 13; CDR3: CAGGGGSTDTQYF; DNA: TGTGCCGGGGGGGGCGGTAGCACAGATACGCAGTATTTT
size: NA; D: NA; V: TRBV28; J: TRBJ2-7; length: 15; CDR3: CASSLSLRQPYEQYF; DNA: TGTGCCAGCAGTTTATCCCTTCGACAGCCCTACGAGCAGTACTTC
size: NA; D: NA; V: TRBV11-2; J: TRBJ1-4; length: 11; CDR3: CASSLREKLFF; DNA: TGTGCCAGCAGCTTACGGGAAAAACTGTTTTTT
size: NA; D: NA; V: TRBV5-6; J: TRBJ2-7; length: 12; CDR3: CASTSLQGTKYF; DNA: TGTGCCAGCACCTCCCTACAGGGTACGAAGTACTTC
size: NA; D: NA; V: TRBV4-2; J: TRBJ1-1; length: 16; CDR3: CASSQLTDRSNTEAFF; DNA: TGTGCCAGCAGCCAACTGACTGACAGGTCGAACACTGAAGCTTTCTTT
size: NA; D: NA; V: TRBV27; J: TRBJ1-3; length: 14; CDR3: CASMGKLTGNTIYF; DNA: TGTGCCAGCATGGGCAAACTGACTGGAAACACCATATATTTT
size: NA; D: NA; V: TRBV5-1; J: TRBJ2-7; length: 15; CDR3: CASSLALTSPHEQYF; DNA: TGCGCCAGCAGCTTGGCCTTGACTAGTCCCCACGAGCAGTACTTC
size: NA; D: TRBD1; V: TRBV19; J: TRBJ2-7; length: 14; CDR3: CASSKTRDSDEQYF; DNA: TGTGCCAGTAGTAAGACCCGGGACAGTGACGAGCAGTACTTC
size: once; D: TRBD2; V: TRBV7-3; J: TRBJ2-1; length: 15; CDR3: CASSSLAGRYNEQFF; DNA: TGTGCCAGCAGCTCACTAGCGGGGAGATACAATGAGCAGTTCTTC
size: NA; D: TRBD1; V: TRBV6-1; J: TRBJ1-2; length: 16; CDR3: CASSAGTVRANYGYTF; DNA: TGTGCCAGCAGTGCCGGGACAGTAAGAGCTAACTATGGCTACACCTTC
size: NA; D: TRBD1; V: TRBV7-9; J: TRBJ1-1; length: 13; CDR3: CASSPSGQVEAFF; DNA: TGTGCCAGCAGCCCTTCGGGACAGGTCGAAGCTTTCTTT
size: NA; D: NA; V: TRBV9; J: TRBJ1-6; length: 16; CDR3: CASSVSGLGYDSPLHF; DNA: TGTGCCAGCAGCGTCAGTGGGCTTGGGTATGATTCACCCCTCCACTTT
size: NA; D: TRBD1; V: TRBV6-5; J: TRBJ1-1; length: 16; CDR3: CASSSPGQGMNTEAFF; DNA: TGTGCCAGCAGTTCACCGGGACAGGGGATGAACACTGAAGCTTTCTTT
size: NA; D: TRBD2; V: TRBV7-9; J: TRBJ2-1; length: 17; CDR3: CASSPPPRLAAYNEQFF; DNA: TGTGCCAGCAGCCCACCTCCGAGACTAGCGGCCTACAATGAGCAGTTCTTC
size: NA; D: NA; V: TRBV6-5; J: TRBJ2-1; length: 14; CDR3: CASSPVEFYNEQFF; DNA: TGTGCCAGCAGTCCGGTCGAATTTTACAATGAGCAGTTCTTC
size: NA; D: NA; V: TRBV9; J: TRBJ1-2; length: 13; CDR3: CASSVDTGNGYTF; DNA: TGTGCCAGCAGCGTGGACACAGGGAATGGCTACACCTTC
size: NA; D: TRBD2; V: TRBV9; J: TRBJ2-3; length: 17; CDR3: CASSVGTSGGAADTQYF; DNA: TGTGCCAGCAGCGTAGGGACTAGCGGGGGGGCCGCAGATACGCAGTATTTT
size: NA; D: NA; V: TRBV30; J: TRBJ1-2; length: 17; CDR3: CAWSSTLRRLRSYGYTF; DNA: TGTGCCTGGAGTTCAACCCTCCGCAGGTTAAGATCCTATGGCTACACCTTC
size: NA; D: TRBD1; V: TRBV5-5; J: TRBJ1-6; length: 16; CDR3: CASSLDDDRGRSPLHF; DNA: TGTGCCAGCAGCTTGGACGACGACAGGGGAAGGTCACCCCTCCACTTT
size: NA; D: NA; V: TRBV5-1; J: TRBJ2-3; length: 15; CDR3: CASSLVGDRTDTQYF; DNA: TGCGCCAGCAGCTTGGTAGGGGATAGAACAGATACGCAGTATTTT
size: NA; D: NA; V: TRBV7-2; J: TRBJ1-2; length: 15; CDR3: CASSLRRGGGYGYTF; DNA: TGTGCCAGCAGCTTAAGGAGGGGCGGAGGCTATGGCTACACCTTC
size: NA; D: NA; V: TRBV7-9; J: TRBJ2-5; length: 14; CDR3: CASSLEGTAETQYF; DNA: TGTGCCAGCAGCTTAGAAGGGACTGCAGAGACCCAGTACTTC
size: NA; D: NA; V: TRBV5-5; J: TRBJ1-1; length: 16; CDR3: CASSLVGQGRNTEAFF; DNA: TGTGCCAGCAGCTTGGTCGGTCAGGGTCGGAACACTGAAGCTTTCTTT
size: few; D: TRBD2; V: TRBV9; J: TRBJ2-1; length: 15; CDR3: CASSPLAGVFNEQFF; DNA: TGTGCCAGCAGCCCCCTAGCGGGGGTCTTCAATGAGCAGTTCTTC
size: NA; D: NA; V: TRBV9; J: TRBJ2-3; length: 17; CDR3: CASSAPAGYLNTDTQYF; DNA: TGTGCCAGCAGCGCACCCGCAGGGTATCTTAACACAGATACGCAGTATTTT
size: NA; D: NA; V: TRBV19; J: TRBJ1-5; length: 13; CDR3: CASSRRPEAPQHF; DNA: TGTGCCAGTAGTAGACGACCGGAGGCGCCCCAGCATTTT
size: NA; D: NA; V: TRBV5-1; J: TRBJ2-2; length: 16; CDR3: CASSLASDRSTGELFF; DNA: TGCGCCAGCAGCTTGGCCTCGGACAGAAGCACCGGGGAGCTGTTTTTT
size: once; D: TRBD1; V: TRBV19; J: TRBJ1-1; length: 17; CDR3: CASSIEDRGQVWAEAFF; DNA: TGTGCCAGTAGTATCGAAGACAGGGGGCAAGTTTGGGCTGAAGCTTTCTTT
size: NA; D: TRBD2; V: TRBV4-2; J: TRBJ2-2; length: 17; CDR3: CASSQDSGGARTGELFF; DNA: TGTGCCAGCAGCCAAGATAGCGGGGGGGCCAGGACCGGGGAGCTGTTTTTT
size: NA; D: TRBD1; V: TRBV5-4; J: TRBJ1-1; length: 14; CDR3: CASSPGQPNTEAFF; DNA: TGTGCCAGCAGCCCGGGACAGCCGAACACTGAAGCTTTCTTT
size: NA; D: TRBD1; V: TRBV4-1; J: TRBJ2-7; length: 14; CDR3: CASSPVGQGGEQYF; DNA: TGCGCCAGCAGCCCCGTCGGACAGGGAGGCGAGCAGTACTTC
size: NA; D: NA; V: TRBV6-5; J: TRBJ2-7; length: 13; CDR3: CASSPRQAYEQYF; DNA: TGTGCCAGCAGCCCGAGACAAGCCTACGAGCAGTACTTC
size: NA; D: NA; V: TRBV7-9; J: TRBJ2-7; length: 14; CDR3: CASSLTRQVHEQYF; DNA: TGTGCCAGCAGCTTAACCCGACAAGTCCACGAGCAGTACTTC
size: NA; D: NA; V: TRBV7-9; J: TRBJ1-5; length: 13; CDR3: CASSTGIWQPQHF; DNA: TGTGCCAGCAGCACAGGGATTTGGCAGCCCCAGCATTTT
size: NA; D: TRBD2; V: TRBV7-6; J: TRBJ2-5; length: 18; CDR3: CASSTLPAGSFPTETQYF; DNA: TGTGCCAGCAGCACCCTACCAGCGGGATCCTTCCCCACAGAGACCCAGTACTTC
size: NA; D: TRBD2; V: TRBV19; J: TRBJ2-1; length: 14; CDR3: CASSLSGGHNEQFF; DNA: TGTGCCAGTAGTCTTAGCGGGGGCCACAATGAGCAGTTCTTC
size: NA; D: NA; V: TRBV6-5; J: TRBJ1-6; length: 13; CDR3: CASSYITNSPLHF; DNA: TGTGCCAGCAGTTACATTACAAATTCACCCCTCCACTTT
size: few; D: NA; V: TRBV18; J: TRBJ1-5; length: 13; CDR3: CASSPGRNQPQHF; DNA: TGTGCCAGCTCACCAGGGAGAAATCAGCCCCAGCATTTT
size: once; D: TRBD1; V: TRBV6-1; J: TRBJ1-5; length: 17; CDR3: CASSDQGALYSNQPQHF; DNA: TGTGCCAGCAGTGATCAGGGGGCCCTATATAGCAATCAGCCCCAGCATTTT
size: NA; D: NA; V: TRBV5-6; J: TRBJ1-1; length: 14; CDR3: CASIIQGVSSEAFF; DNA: TGTGCCAGCATCATACAGGGTGTCTCTTCTGAAGCTTTCTTT
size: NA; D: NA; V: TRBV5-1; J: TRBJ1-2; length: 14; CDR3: CASSFGATRDGYTF; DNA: TGCGCCAGCAGCTTTGGGGCCACAAGGGATGGCTACACCTTC
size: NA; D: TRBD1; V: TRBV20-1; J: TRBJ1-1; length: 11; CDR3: CRAGGGTEAFF; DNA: TGCAGGGCAGGGGGTGGGACTGAAGCTTTCTTT